The present TCR beta chain was sequenced within a study of identical twins. The CDR3 loop spans 14 amino acids. With V trimmed by 3 bases and J by 4 bases, 5 bases remained unmatched. Germline CDR1 reads MDHEN; CDR2 reads SYDVKM. This clonotype showed up just a few times. TCRdb reanalysed the 5' RACE reads using MiXCR and keeps one entry per CDR3 protein. This sample has hundreds of thousands of distinct CDR3 sequences, with about 20% found just once. The sample also formed part of further work on T cells expressing NK-cell markers.

The sequencing input was PBMCs. The chain joins TRBV28 to TRBJ2-7, with TRBD1 matching over 8 bases. This TCR was sampled from a woman younger than 30 in good health. Written as DNA, the CDR3 is TGTGCCAGCAGTTTCAGGACAGGGCGATACGAGCAGTACTTC. Translated, it gives CASSFRTGRYEQYF.